This passage covers 21 T cell receptor beta chains from one sample sequenced in a study of T cells in Graves' hyperthyroidism and ophthalmopathy. The investigators amplified TCR beta CDR3 regions from RNA transcripts. An initial round of RT-PCR targeting the TCR CDR3 relied on the HTBI primer set. TCRdb passed the multiplex PCR reads through MiXCR, listing each CDR3 protein once. The table shows about 200,000 distinct CDR3 sequences, with approximately 17% occurring only once. The source material was blood. All receptors come from a man aged 50 to 60 with Graves' hyperthyroidism.

The chain uses TRBV7-8 and TRBJ1-2, with D perhaps matching TRBD1 (6 bases). Trimming stripped 3 bases from V and 10 bases from J, with 15 bases between. The germline V gene has CDR1 SGHVS and CDR2 FQNEAQ. CDR3 length: 13 residues. In DNA form, the CDR3 reads TGTGCCAGCAGCTTTGCGGGACAAGCCTACTACACCTTC. Amino acids: CASSFAGQAYYTF.

This chain connects TRBV4-1 to TRBJ2-5, with a tentative D call TRBD2 (5 bases). Germline V lookup: CDR1 MGHRA, CDR2 YSYEKL. CDR3 length: 15 amino acids. V dropped 4 bases and J dropped 5 bases, with 17 bases sitting between them. The CDR3 is CASSRLPGLAETQYF. The CDR3 DNA reads TGCGCCAGCAGCCGCCTACCTGGGCTAGCCGAGACCCAGTACTTC.

This chain's CDR3 is CASSPAGQRYGYTF. As DNA, the CDR3 is TGTGCCAGCAGCCCCGCGGGTCAGCGGTATGGCTACACCTTC. The rearrangement uses TRBV3-1 and TRBJ1-2; D is unresolved. The V and J ends lost 4 bases and 5 bases respectively, with 14 bases between them. The CDR3 loop spans 14 amino acids. Germline V CDR1 and CDR2: LGHDT, YNNKEL (reference sequence). Combining the CDR3 with reference TRBV3-1 and TRBJ1-2 gives the whole variable domain DTAVSQTPKYLVTQMGNDKSIKCEQNLGHDTMYWYKQDSKKFLKIMFSYNNKELIINETVPNRFSPKSPDKAHLNLHINSLELGDSAVYFCASSPAGQRYGYTFGSGTRLTVV.

The table lists this clonotype with a few counts. This rearrangement joins TRBV6-1 to TRBJ2-1; D gene uncertain. The V gene lost 2 bases and the J gene lost 6 bases, with 8 bases spanning the gap. The CDR3 length is 13 residues. Germline lookup yields CDR1 MNHNS and CDR2 SASEGT. CDR3 bases: TGTGCCAGCAGTGAAAGTAACAGCAATGAGCAGTTCTTC. This gives the protein CASSESNSNEQFF.

A few counts support this clonotype. DNA of the CDR3: TGTGCCAGCAGCTTAAATGGTGCAGTCACTGAAGCTTTCTTT. Translated, it gives CASSLNGAVTEAFF. The V call is TRBV7-3, the J call TRBJ1-1; D gene ambiguous. V shed 1 base and J shed 4 bases, with 10 bases lying between them. The germline V gene has CDR1 SGHTA and CDR2 FQGTGA. This CDR3 spans 14 amino acids. The complete variable domain, with remaining parts taken from reference TRBV7-3 and TRBJ1-1, reads GAGVSQTPSNKVTEKGKYVELRCDPISGHTALYWYRQSLGQGPEFLIYFQGTGAADDSGLPNDRFFAVRPEGSVSTLKIQRTERGDSAVYLCASSLNGAVTEAFFGQGTRLTVV.

V gene TRBV5-1 combines with J gene TRBJ2-4; a possible D gene is TRBD1 (5 bases). Trimming took 4 bases from V and 0 from J, leaving 14 bases between them. The germline CDR1 and CDR2 sequences are SGHRS and YFSETQ. The CDR3 sequence is 16 residues long. The CDR3 DNA is TGCGCCAGCAGCCCTAGACAGACACTAGCCAAAAACATTCAGTACTTC. This gives the protein CASSPRQTLAKNIQYF.

The chain has TRBV28 and TRBJ2-1; D ambiguous. In germline, CDR1 is MDHEN, CDR2 SYDVKM. The CDR3 spans 13 residues. With 3 bases removed from V and 6 bases from J, the gap between germline ends came to 9 bases. The CDR3 is CASSFSAPNEQFF. DNA for the CDR3: TGTGCCAGCAGTTTTTCGGCACCCAATGAGCAGTTCTTC.

The chain has TRBV7-2 and TRBJ2-1, with a weak D call TRBD2 (6 bases). The CDR3 runs 17 residues. Germline CDR1 and CDR2: SGHTA and FQGNSA. The V end was cut by 5 bases, the J end by 0 bases, with 17 bases between. DNA of the CDR3: TGTGCCAGCAGCCCAACAAAGCGGGCCGGCTCCTACAATGAGCAGTTCTTC. Translation gives CASSPTKRAGSYNEQFF. Drawing the rest from reference TRBV7-2 and TRBJ2-1, the complete variable domain is GAGVSQSPSNKVTEKGKDVELRCDPISGHTALYWYRQSLGQGLEFLIYFQGNSAPDKSGLPSDRFSAERTGGSVSTLTIQRTQQEDSAVYLCASSPTKRAGSYNEQFFGPGTRLTVL.

To note about this clonotype: A read error may be the cause here, since a much bigger clone is one base away. The chain has TRBV13 and TRBJ1-1; D not certain. Germline assignment: CDR1 PRHDT and CDR2 FYEKMQ (reference sequence). The CDR3 sequence is 13 residues long. V was clipped by 8 bases and J by 5 bases, with 15 bases between them. CDR3 amino acids: CASCSLEETEAFF. CDR3 nucleotides: TGTGCCAGCTGCTCCTTGGAGGAAACTGAAGCTTTCTTT.

This clonotype has ten or more counts. The genes are TRBV7-9 and TRBJ2-7; D not resolved. Germline CDR1 SEHNR, CDR2 FQNEAQ (reference sequence). This CDR3 has 11 residues. Deletions cut 5 bases from V and 5 bases from J, with 7 bases between. The CDR3 DNA follows: TGTGCCAGCAGCGGGGTGGACGAGCAGTACTTC. Its protein product is CASSGVDEQYF.

This clonotype was seen more than once but under ten times. The chain is built from TRBV12-3 or TRBV12-4 and TRBJ2-1, with no clear D. The length of the CDR3 is 13 residues. V was shortened by 5 bases and J by 7 bases, with 12 bases between the two germline ends. The CDR3 is CASSPSGGNEQFF. As DNA, the CDR3 is TGTGCCAGCAGTCCCTCCGGTGGAAATGAGCAGTTCTTC.

This clonotype has a count of ten or more. The chain has TRBV20-1 and TRBJ2-7; D is perhaps TRBD1 or TRBD2 (5 bases each). V lost 0 bases and J lost 2, with 17 bases in between. From germline, CDR1 is DFQATT and CDR2 SNEGSKA (reference sequence). The CDR3 runs 16 residues. DNA of the CDR3: TGCAGTGCTAGAGATCGAAACGAGGGGTTCGCCTACGAGCAGTACTTC. This codes for CSARDRNEGFAYEQYF.

This clonotype was counted between two and nine times. V is TRBV7-9 and J is TRBJ1-4; no clear D gene. Trimming removed 1 base from V and 8 bases from J, with 14 bases in between. The germline V gene has CDR1 SEHNR and CDR2 FQNEAQ (reference sequence). This CDR3 has 15 amino acids. The CDR3 loop reads CASSLGPGRGEKLFF. CDR3 coding DNA: TGTGCCAGCAGCTTAGGCCCCGGACGGGGAGAAAAACTGTTTTTT.

J is TRBJ1-4 and V is TRBV5-1, with D unclear. Germline lookup yields CDR1 SGHRS and CDR2 YFSETQ. The V end lost 3 bases, the J end lost 6 bases, and 12 bases lay between the germline ends. The CDR3 totals 14 residues. CDR3 bases: TGCGCCAGCAGCTCGGACTCCGGGGATGAAAAACTGTTTTTT. It is translated as CASSSDSGDEKLFF.

This clonotype showed up many times. The rearrangement links TRBV20-1 to TRBJ2-5, with D hard to call. V dropped 6 bases and J dropped 0 bases, with 2 bases sitting between them. This CDR3 comprises 10 residues. The germline gives CDR1 DFQATT, CDR2 SNEGSKA (reference sequence). The CDR3: CSADQETQYF. The CDR3 region has the DNA TGCAGTGCGGACCAAGAGACCCAGTACTTC.

The rearrangement joins TRBV15 to TRBJ2-3; tentative D call: TRBD1 (5 bases). V was clipped by 4 bases and J by 0 bases, with 14 bases between them. Germline-derived CDR1 and CDR2 are LNHNV and YYDKDF (reference sequence). This CDR3 has 16 residues. The CDR3 here is CATSTGRGSSTDTQYF. CDR3 in DNA: TGTGCCACCAGCACGGGTAGGGGCAGTAGCACAGATACGCAGTATTTT.

This clonotype was counted many times. The chain has TRBV28 and TRBJ2-7; 9 bases are a match to TRBD1. This CDR3 has 14 residues. Germline loops: CDR1 MDHEN, CDR2 SYDVKM. Trimming took 4 bases from V and 9 from J; bases not matched to a gene: 10. In DNA form, the CDR3 reads TGTGCCAGCAGTTCACTCGGGACAGGGCCGGTGCAGTACTTC. The encoded protein is CASSSLGTGPVQYF.

Points on this clonotype: A much more abundant neighbour one base away suggests this may be a read error. The chain carries TRBV6-2 or TRBV6-3 and TRBJ2-1, with 14 bases that match TRBD2. The germline V gene has CDR1 MNHEY and CDR2 SVGEGT. The CDR3 has 19 amino acids. The CDR3 DNA reads TGTACCAGCAAAGACCCAGGACTAGCGGGAGGACTTACCTACAATGAGCAGTTCTTC. Its protein is CTSKDPGLAGGLTYNEQFF.

V is TRBV5-6 and J is TRBJ1-4; the D is unclear. V was clipped by 2 bases and J by 2 bases, with 7 bases between them. CDR1 and CDR2 from the germline V gene are SGHDT and YYEEEE. The CDR3 contains 14 residues. CDR3 DNA: TGTGCCAGCAGCTTCCGGGGTACTAATGAAAAACTGTTTTTT. Protein: CASSFRGTNEKLFF.

The chain is built from TRBV4-1 and TRBJ2-1; 13 positions match TRBD2. This CDR3 spans 16 amino acids. Germline V gives CDR1 MGHRA, CDR2 YSYEKL. V trimming: 4 bases; J trimming: 2 bases; junction bases outside the gene matches: 2. As DNA, the CDR3 is TGCGCCAGCAGCCGCGGGACTAGCGGGACCTACAATGAGCAGTTCTTC. It specifies CASSRGTSGTYNEQFF.

The V gene is TRBV6-1, the J gene TRBJ1-5; D gene unclear. V was shortened by 7 bases and J by 3 bases, with 10 bases between the two germline ends. This CDR3 has 13 amino acids. The germline CDR1 and CDR2 sequences are MNHNS and SASEGT. The CDR3 coding sequence is TGTGCCAGCACCCTCAGCATCAATCAGCCCCAGCATTTT. Protein product: CASTLSINQPQHF.